These T cell receptor beta chains were read from a single sample in a study of Graves' ophthalmopathy and Graves' hyperthyroidism. From the multiplex PCR reads, TCRdb called clonotypes with MiXCR, one entry per CDR3 protein. The sample holds 900,000 to 1,200,000 distinct CDR3 sequences, less than 45% seen once. Sequencing was performed on peripheral blood or thyroid tissue (not recorded which). All receptors come from an adult man with Graves' hyperthyroidism. Both conserved end residues are part of each CDR3. The order of the fields is J gene, clone size, V gene, D gene, CDR3 DNA, CDR3 protein. The D gene is left open where the match is weak. Not all rows give a size; the values are once, few, many and, for expanded clones, a class.

>TRBJ1-5|NA|TRBV20-1|NA
TGCAGTGCTAGTGCAGGGGTCCAGGCCCAGCATTTT
CSASAGVQAQHF
>TRBJ2-7|NA|TRBV29-1|NA
TGCAGCGTTGAAGGAGGTGGCGGGGCGAGCTCCTACGAGCAGTACTTC
CSVEGGGGASSYEQYF
>TRBJ2-5|few|TRBV25-1|NA
TGTGCCAGCAGTGACGAGACTAGTAAGGAGACCCAGTACTTC
CASSDETSKETQYF
>TRBJ1-5|few|TRBV6-2/TRBV6-3|TRBD1
TGTGCCAGCGCAGCCCCAGGGGGTGGAAGCAATCAGCCCCAGCATTTT
CASAAPGGGSNQPQHF
>TRBJ1-5|NA|TRBV7-2|NA
TGTGCCAGCAGCCCTCGGGCCGCGCATCAGCCCCAGCATTTT
CASSPRAAHQPQHF
>TRBJ2-7|few|TRBV10-3|NA
TGTGCCAGCAGTTCGCAGGGATTCTACGAGCAGTACTTC
CASSSQGFYEQYF
>TRBJ2-2|many|TRBV14|NA
TGTGCCAGCAGCCAAGAAGCGAGGACCGGGGAGCTGTTTTTT
CASSQEARTGELFF
>TRBJ1-4|many|TRBV12-3/TRBV12-4|NA
TGTGCCAGCAGTTTATACGCAGCTCCTAATGAAAAACTGTTTTTT
CASSLYAAPNEKLFF
>TRBJ2-7|many|TRBV7-2|TRBD2
TGTGCCAGCAGCCCAGCAGCGGGAGGGCACTCCTACGAGCAGTACTTC
CASSPAAGGHSYEQYF
>TRBJ1-5|many|TRBV5-8|NA
TGTGCCAGCAGCCCGTATGGCAGCAATCAGCCCCAGCATTTT
CASSPYGSNQPQHF
>TRBJ1-1|many|TRBV24-1|NA
TGTGCCACCAGTGATGGGGGTTACGCCACTGAAGCTTTCTTT
CATSDGGYATEAFF
>TRBJ2-7|many|TRBV7-2|TRBD1
TGTGCCAGCAGCTCCAAGACAGGGTTGGACTACGAGCAGTACTTC
CASSSKTGLDYEQYF
>TRBJ1-5|NA|TRBV2|NA
TGTGCTAGAGGTGGAGTTAAGGGGCTCGGTAATCAGCCCCAGCATTTT
CARGGVKGLGNQPQHF
>TRBJ1-1|NA|TRBV5-1|TRBD1
TGCGCCAGCAGTAGTTCGGGGACAGGGTTGGGGAGCACTGAAGCTTTCTTT
CASSSSGTGLGSTEAFF
>TRBJ2-5|many|TRBV5-8|NA
TGTGCCAGCAACACCCCGTTCGAGGAGACCCAGTACTTC
CASNTPFEETQYF
>TRBJ2-7|many|TRBV19|TRBD2
TGTGCCACCACGGGACTAGCGGCAGAGGAGCAGTACTTC
CATTGLAAEEQYF
>TRBJ2-7|NA|TRBV27|TRBD2
TGTGCCAGTAATACGGGGGGACCATCCTACGAGCAGTACTTC
CASNTGGPSYEQYF
>TRBJ2-7|NA|TRBV24-1|NA
TGTGCCACCAGTGATCCATCCGAGGGGGGCATGGAGGGGTCGGCCGAGCAGTACTTC
CATSDPSEGGMEGSAEQYF
>TRBJ2-5|NA|TRBV20-1|TRBD2
TGCAGTGCTGGGGGAGCGGGGGGACAAGAGACCCAGTACTTC
CSAGGAGGQETQYF
>TRBJ2-5|NA|TRBV3-1|NA
TGTGCCAGCAGCCAAGATCTTTCTCTGGGAGTCGCCCAGTACTTC
CASSQDLSLGVAQYF
>TRBJ1-4|NA|TRBV12-3/TRBV12-4|NA
TGTGCCAGCAGTTCGACTCGAACGGGACAAACGTACCCGAGGGAAAAACTGTTTTTT
CASSSTRTGQTYPREKLFF